These T cell receptor beta chains were read from a single sample in a study of blood T cell repertoires in COVID-19. Sequencing used immunoSEQ multiplex PCR; TCRdb keeps in-frame clones, though not all of them. Of about 250,000 clones in the sample, 83% were seen once. Sample: PBMCs or T cells enriched from blood (not recorded which). The receptors were sampled from a woman between 40 and 55 years old who had been exposed to COVID-19. CDR3s include the opening cysteine and the closing phenylalanine or tryptophan. Each record gives: V gene, J gene, clone size, CDR3 protein. Rows may omit the clone size; those that give it use once, few, many or a size class.

V: TRBV7-9
J: TRBJ2-7
size: many
CDR3: CASTPGQGLGEQYF

V: TRBV27
J: TRBJ2-5
size: .
CDR3: CASSPSQGAGETQYF

V: TRBV11-2
J: TRBJ2-5
size: .
CDR3: CASSPPEGLETQYF

V: TRBV27
J: TRBJ1-2
size: .
CDR3: CASSPGGGFYGYTF

V: TRBV9
J: TRBJ1-5
size: once
CDR3: CASSLTGNSNQPQHF

V: TRBV6-5
J: TRBJ1-2
size: .
CDR3: CASSRGKRQAYGYTF

V: TRBV5-3
J: TRBJ2-4
size: few
CDR3: CARSPQVILAKNIQYF

V: TRBV3-1/TRBV3-2
J: TRBJ1-5
size: .
CDR3: CASSQSDQPQHF

V: TRBV5-4
J: TRBJ2-5
size: .
CDR3: CASSTANPGQGAGETQYF

V: TRBV6-5
J: TRBJ1-1
size: .
CDR3: CASSTDILNTEAFF

V: TRBV5-1
J: TRBJ1-5
size: once
CDR3: CASSLQGTGQPQHF

V: TRBV5-4
J: TRBJ1-2
size: .
CDR3: CASSSHRRDREGYTF

V: TRBV5-6
J: TRBJ1-3
size: few
CDR3: CASSPGLSGASGNTIYF

V: TRBV27
J: TRBJ1-2
size: .
CDR3: CASSLPQTGGYGYTF

V: TRBV7-9
J: TRBJ1-5
size: .
CDR3: CASTAGGGWQPQHF

V: TRBV4-1
J: TRBJ1-1
size: .
CDR3: CASSQVQTMNTEAFF

V: TRBV27
J: TRBJ1-4
size: .
CDR3: CASRISNRQGEKLFF

V: TRBV7-3
J: TRBJ2-2
size: once
CDR3: CASSLGSGGPNTGELFF

V: TRBV5-1
J: TRBJ2-5
size: once
CDR3: CASSVGQIQETQYF

V: TRBV5-6
J: TRBJ1-2
size: .
CDR3: CASSPLGGAGESGYTF

V: TRBV29-1
J: TRBJ2-2
size: few
CDR3: CSVVLYTGELFF

V: TRBV7-2
J: TRBJ2-1
size: .
CDR3: CASSLAGQTWPFF

V: TRBV24-1
J: TRBJ2-2
size: .
CDR3: CATSDGQFTGELFF

V: TRBV7-2
J: TRBJ1-5
size: .
CDR3: CASSLVPGLNQPQHF